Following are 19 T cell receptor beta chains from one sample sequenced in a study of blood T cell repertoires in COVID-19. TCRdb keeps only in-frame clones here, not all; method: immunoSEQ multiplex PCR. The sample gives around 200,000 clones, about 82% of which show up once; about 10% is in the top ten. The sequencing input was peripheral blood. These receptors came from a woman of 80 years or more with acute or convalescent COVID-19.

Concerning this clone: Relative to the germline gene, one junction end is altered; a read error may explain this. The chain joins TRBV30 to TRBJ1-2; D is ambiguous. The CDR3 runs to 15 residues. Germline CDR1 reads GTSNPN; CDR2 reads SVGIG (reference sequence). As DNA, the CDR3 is TGTGCCTGGAGTGTTTTCGAGAGTGTTTACTATAGCTACACCTTC. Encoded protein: CAWSVFESVYYSYTF.

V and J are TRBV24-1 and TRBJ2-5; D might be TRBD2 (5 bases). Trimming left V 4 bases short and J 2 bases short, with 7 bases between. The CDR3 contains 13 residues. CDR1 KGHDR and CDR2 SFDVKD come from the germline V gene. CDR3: CATSETGQETQYF. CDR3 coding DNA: TGTGCCACCAGTGAGACGGGGCAAGAGACCCAGTACTTC.

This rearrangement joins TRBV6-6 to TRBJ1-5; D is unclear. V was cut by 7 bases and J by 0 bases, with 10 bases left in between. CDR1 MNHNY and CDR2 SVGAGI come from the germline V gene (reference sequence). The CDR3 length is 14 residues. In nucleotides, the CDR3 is TGTGCCAGCACTTCCAGACATAGCAATCAGCCCCAGCATTTT. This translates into CASTSRHSNQPQHF.

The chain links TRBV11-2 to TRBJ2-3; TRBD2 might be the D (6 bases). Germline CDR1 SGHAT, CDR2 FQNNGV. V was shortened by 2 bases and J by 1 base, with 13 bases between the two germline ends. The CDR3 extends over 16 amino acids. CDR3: CASSLFGGERTDTQYF. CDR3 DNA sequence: TGTGCCAGCAGCTTATTCGGGGGAGAACGCACAGATACGCAGTATTTT.

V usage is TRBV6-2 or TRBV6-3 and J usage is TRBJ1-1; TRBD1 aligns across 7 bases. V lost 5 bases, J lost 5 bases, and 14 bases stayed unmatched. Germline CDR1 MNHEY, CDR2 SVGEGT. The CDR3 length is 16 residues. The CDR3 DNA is TGTGCCAGCAGTCCGAGACAGGGCCGACAAGAGACTGAAGCTTTCTTT. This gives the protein CASSPRQGRQETEAFF.

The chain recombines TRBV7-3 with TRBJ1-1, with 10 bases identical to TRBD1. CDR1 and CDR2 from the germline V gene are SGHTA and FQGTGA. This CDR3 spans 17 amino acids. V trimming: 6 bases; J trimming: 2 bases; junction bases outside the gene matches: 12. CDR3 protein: CASRWTGGVSSNTEAFF. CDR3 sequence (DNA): TGTGCCAGCAGGTGGACAGGGGGAGTCAGCAGCAACACTGAAGCTTTCTTT.

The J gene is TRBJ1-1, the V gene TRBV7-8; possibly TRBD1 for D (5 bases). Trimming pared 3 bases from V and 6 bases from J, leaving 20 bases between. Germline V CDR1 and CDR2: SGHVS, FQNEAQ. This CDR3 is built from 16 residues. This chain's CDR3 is CASSFQGGGSNAEAFF. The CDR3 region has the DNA TGTGCCAGCAGCTTCCAGGGCGGGGGGAGTAATGCTGAAGCTTTCTTT.

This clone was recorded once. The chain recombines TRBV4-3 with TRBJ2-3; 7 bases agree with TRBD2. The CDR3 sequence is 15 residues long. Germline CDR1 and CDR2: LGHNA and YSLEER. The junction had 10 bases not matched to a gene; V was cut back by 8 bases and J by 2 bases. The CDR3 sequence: CASAPLADITDTQYF. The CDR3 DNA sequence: TGCGCCAGCGCGCCCCTAGCGGACATCACAGATACGCAGTATTTT.

The DNA for the CDR3 is TGTGCCAGTAGTACTTCAGGGAACGGAAACACCATATATTTT. Protein product: CASSTSGNGNTIYF. The chain joins TRBV19 to TRBJ1-3; possible D gene TRBD1, 5 bases. CDR1 and CDR2 from the germline V gene are LNHDA and SQIVND (reference sequence). The CDR3 is 14 residues long. V lost 4 bases and J lost 4, with 11 bases in between.

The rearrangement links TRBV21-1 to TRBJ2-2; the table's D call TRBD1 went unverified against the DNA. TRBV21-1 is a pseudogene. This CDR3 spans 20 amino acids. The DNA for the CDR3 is TGTGCCAGCAGCCCCCACTCCGTAGGGACAGGGGGCGCGGACACCGGGGAGCTGTTTTTT. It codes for CASSPHSVGTGGADTGELFF.

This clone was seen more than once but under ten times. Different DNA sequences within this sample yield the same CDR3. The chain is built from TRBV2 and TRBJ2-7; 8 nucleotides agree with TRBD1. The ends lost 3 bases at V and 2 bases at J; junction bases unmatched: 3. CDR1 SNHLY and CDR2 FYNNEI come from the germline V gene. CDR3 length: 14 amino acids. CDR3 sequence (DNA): TGTGCCAGCAGTGAGGACAGGGACACCTACGAGCAGTACTTC. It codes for CASSEDRDTYEQYF.

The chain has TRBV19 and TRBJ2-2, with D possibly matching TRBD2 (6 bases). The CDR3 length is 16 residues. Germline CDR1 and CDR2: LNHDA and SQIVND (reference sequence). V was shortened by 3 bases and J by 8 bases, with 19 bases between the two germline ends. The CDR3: CASSIIRPGLGGELFF. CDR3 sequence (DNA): TGTGCCAGTAGTATCATTAGGCCGGGACTGGGAGGGGAGCTGTTTTTT.

The CDR3 DNA sequence: TGTGCCAGCAGTAAGACAGGGAGCGATCAGCCCCAGCATTTT. This encodes CASSKTGSDQPQHF. V usage is TRBV2 and J usage is TRBJ1-5, with 7 bases aligning to TRBD1. Germline-derived CDR1 and CDR2 are SNHLY and FYNNEI. V dropped 5 bases and J dropped 5; count of bases not matched to a gene: 6. The length of the CDR3 is 14 residues. Using reference TRBV2 and TRBJ1-5 for the parts outside the CDR3, the full variable domain is EPEVTQTPSHQVTQMGQEVILRCVPISNHLYFYWYRQILGQKVEFLVSFYNNEISEKSEIFDDQFSVERPDGSNFTLKIRSTKLEDSAMYFCASSKTGSDQPQHFGDGTRLSIL.

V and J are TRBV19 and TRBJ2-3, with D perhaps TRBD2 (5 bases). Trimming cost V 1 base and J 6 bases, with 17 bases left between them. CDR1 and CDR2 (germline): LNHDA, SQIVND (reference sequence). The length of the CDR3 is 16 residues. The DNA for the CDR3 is TGTGCCAGTAGTATAGCGGCCGGGAACGGTTATGATACGCAGTATTTT. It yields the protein CASSIAAGNGYDTQYF.

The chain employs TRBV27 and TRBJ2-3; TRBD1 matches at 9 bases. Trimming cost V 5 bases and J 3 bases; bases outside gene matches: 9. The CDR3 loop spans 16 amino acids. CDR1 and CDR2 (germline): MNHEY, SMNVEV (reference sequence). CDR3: CASSTTGQGYTDTQYF. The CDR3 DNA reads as TGTGCCAGCAGTACCACGGGACAGGGTTATACAGATACGCAGTATTTT.

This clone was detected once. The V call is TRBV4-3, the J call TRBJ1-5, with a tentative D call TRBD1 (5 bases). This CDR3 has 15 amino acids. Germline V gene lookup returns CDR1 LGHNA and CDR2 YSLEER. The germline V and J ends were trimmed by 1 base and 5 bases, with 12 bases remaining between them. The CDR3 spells CASSQGAGRYQPQHF. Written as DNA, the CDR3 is TGCGCCAGCAGCCAAGGGGCAGGGAGGTATCAGCCCCAGCATTTT.

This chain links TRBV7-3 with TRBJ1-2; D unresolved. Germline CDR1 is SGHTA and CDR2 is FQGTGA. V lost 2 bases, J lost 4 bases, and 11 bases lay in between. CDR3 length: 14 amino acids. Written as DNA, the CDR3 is TGTGCCAGCAGCTTACATGGTGGGAGCTATGGCTACACCTTC. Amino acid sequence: CASSLHGGSYGYTF.

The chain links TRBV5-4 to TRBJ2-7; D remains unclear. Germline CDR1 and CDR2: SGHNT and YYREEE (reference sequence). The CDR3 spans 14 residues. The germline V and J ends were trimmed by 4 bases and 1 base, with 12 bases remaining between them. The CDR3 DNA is TGTGCCAGCAGCCAACAGACCAATTCCTACGAGCAGTACTTC. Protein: CASSQQTNSYEQYF.

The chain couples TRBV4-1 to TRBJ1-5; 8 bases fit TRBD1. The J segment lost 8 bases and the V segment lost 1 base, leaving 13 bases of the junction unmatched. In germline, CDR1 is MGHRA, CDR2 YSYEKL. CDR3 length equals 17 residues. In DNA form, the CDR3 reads TGCGCCAGCAGCCAAGCAGGGGCAGGGGGCACATCAAAGCCCCAGCATTTT. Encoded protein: CASSQAGAGGTSKPQHF.